This T cell receptor beta chain comes out of a study of cytomegalovirus exposure and HLA in healthy donors (dated by TCRdb to between 2016 and 2019). A note on the overall study: The 666 repertoires of the first cohort and the approximately 110 validation repertoires were produced on the same platform, according to a later analysis. The aim of the study was to test whether cataloging public T cell receptors could identify signatures of past pathogen exposure. Besides the first cohort of around 670 subjects, a separate validation cohort made up of roughly 130 different subjects was used. To predict cytomegalovirus infection status, the study brought together high-throughput TCR immunosequencing, statistical association of individual TCRs with disease status, and machine learning. Here is what the overall study found, with its caveats: The study listed 164 TCR beta chains as associated with cytomegalovirus. Three of the identified cytomegalovirus-associated TCR beta chains were confirmed in vitro to be specific for cytomegalovirus antigens. All 130 or so repertoires were used to score co-occurrence in the validation cohort in a later analysis, because that analysis had no HLA typing for the cohort. The classifier was reported to diagnose cytomegalovirus status with high specificity and sensitivity in both the original cohort and the validation cohort. It was suggested by the authors that the approach could potentially be generalized to other disease states and immunological phenotypes. Across donors, most TCR sequences were observed very rarely, whereas some public TCRs were present in many individuals. A later analysis found that TCRs clustered in the first cohort also tended to co-occur in the roughly 120 validation repertoires, with more than 90% of cluster scores above 0.

About this clone: Its antigen has not been determined. No much larger clone exists at a distance of one base, and base qualities are not known.

Library creation used the immunoSEQ multiplex PCR assay. As for the original processing: A statistical classification framework was built to diagnose cytomegalovirus status from the catalog of TCR beta chain sequences. TCRdb took this table from immuneACCESS and kept in-frame rearrangements with V and J called. Such tables lack part of the clones; where checked against another copy, unresolved V genes explain under half of the gap, and the rest is unexplained. V and J calls and clone size come straight from that table; D and trimming were deduced from the DNA. The sample includes some 140,000 clones, with around nine tenths observed a single time. The ten top clones hold under 25% of the sample. Donors formed part of the validation cohort, which comprised about 130 subjects and was distinct from the first cohort of some 700 subjects. The sample comprised PBMCs. The TCR was taken from a man in his late teens or twenties in good health and CMV-seropositive.

In nucleotides, the sequence is TGTGCCAGCAGCCCTCGGGGGAGGAGCACAGATACGCAGTATTTT. It translates to CASSPRGRSTDTQYF. The V gene is TRBV9 and the J gene is TRBJ2-3, with a tentative D gene TRBD2 over 6 matching bases. Including the terminal cysteine and phenylalanine, the CDR3 comprises 15 residues. Of all the DNA, just the CDR3 is kept, 45 bases in frame from base 1. The germline ends are 12 bases apart after V is trimmed by 4 bases and J by 0 bases. From a lookup of the germline V gene, CDR1 and CDR2 are SGDLS and YYNGEE.